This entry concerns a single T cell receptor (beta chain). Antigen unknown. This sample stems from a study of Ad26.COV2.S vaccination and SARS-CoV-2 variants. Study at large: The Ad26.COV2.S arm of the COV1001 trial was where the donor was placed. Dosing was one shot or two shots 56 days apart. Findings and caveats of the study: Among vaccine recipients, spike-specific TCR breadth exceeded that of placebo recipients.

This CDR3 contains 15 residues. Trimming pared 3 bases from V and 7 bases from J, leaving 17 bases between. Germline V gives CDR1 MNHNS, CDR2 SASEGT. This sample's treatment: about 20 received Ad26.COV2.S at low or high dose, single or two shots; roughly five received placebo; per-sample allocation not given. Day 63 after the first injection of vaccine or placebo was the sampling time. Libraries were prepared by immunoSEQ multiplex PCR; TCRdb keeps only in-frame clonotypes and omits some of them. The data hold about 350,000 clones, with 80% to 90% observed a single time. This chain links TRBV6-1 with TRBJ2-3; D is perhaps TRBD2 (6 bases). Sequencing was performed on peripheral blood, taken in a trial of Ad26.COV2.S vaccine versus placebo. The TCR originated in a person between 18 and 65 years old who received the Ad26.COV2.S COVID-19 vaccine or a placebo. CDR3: CASSEGGPPHYTQYF. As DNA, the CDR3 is TGTGCCAGCAGTGAGGGGGGACCCCCTCATTATACGCAGTATTTT.